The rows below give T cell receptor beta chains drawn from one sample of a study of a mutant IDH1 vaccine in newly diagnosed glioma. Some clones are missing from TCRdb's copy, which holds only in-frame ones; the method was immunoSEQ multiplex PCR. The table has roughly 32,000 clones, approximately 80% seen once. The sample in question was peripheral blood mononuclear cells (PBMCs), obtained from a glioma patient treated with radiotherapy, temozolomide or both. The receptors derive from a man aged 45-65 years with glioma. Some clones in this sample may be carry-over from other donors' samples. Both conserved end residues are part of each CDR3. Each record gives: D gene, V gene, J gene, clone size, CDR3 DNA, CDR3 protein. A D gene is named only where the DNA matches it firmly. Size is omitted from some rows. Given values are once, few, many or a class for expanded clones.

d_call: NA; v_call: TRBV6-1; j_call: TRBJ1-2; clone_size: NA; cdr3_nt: TGTGCCAGCAGTCACGGGGACATCCCTAACTATGGCTACACCTTC; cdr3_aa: CASSHGDIPNYGYTF
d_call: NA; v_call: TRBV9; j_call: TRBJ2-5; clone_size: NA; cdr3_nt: TGTGCCAGCAGCGTAGGGGGACGGCCTGCTTTCCAAGAGACCCAGTACTTC; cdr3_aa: CASSVGGRPAFQETQYF
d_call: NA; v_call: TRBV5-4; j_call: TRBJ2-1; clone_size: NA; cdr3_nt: TGTGCCAGCAGCCACGTTAGCTCCTACAATGAGCAGTTCTTC; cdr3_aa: CASSHVSSYNEQFF
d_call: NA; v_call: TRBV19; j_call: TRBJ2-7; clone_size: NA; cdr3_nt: TGTGCCACCACGGACGGGATGGGACCCTCCTACGAGCAGTACTTC; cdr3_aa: CATTDGMGPSYEQYF
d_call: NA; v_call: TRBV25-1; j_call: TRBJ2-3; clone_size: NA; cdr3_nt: TGTGCCAGCGGGGCGGGAATCGCAGATACGCAGTATTTT; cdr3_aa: CASGAGIADTQYF
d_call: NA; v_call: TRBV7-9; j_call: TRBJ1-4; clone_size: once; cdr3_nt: TGTGCCAGCAGCTTAGCAAACCCTACTGAAAAACTGTTTTTT; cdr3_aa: CASSLANPTEKLFF
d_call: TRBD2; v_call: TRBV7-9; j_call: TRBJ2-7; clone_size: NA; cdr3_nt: TGTGCCAGCAGCTCCCCGACTAGCGGTCCCTACGAGCAGTACTTC; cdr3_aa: CASSSPTSGPYEQYF
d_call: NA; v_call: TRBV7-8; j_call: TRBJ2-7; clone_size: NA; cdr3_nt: TGTGCCAGCAGCCCCCCCTCGACTTGGGGGCAGTACTTC; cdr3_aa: CASSPPSTWGQYF
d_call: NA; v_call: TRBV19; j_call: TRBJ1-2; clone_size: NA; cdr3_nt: TGTGCCAGTAGTCGTCGGGACACCCTGAGCTCTTTTAGCAGCTACACCTTC; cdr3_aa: CASSRRDTLSSFSSYTF
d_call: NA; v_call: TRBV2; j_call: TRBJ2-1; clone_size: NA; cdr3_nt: TGTGCCAGCAGGGCCGGGAACCTCAGGGTCTTC; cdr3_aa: CASRAGNLRVF
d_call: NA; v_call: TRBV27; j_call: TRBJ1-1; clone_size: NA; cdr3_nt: TGTGCCAGCAAGGGGATCCCAGGTCTGACTGAAGCTTTCTTT; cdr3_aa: CASKGIPGLTEAFF
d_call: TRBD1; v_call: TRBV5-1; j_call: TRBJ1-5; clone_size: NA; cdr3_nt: TGCGCCAGCAGCCCCGGGACAGTCTCAAATCAGCCCCAGCATTTT; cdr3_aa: CASSPGTVSNQPQHF
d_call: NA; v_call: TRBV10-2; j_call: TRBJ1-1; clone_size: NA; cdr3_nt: TGCGCCAGCAGTGAGCAGGGAAACACTGAAGCTTTCTTT; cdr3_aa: CASSEQGNTEAFF
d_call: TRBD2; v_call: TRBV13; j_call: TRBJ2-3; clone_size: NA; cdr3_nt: TGTGCCAGCAGCTTTAGCGGGGGGCGGGGTACGCAGTATTTT; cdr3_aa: CASSFSGGRGTQYF
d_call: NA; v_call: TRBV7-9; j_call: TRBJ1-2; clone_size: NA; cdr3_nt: TGTGCCAGCAGCTTAGCTGATCTTGATTACCCCGGCGGCTACACCTTC; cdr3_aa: CASSLADLDYPGGYTF
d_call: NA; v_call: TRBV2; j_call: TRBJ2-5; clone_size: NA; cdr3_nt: TGTGCCAGCACAGAACAGACCCAAGAGACCCAGTACTTC; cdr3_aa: CASTEQTQETQYF
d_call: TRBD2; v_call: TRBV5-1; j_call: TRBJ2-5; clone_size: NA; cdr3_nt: TGCGCCAGCAGCCTACCTAGCGGGTCGGAGGAGACCCAGTACTTC; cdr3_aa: CASSLPSGSEETQYF
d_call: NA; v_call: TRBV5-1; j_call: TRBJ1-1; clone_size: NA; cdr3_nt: TGCGCCAGCAGCTCCAGAATCAGGGGGAACACTGAAGCTTTCTTT; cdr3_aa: CASSSRIRGNTEAFF
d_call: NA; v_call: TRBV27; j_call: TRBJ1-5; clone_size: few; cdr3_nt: TGTGCCAGCAGTTTTGGGGGTTATAGCAATCAGCCCCAGCATTTT; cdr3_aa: CASSFGGYSNQPQHF
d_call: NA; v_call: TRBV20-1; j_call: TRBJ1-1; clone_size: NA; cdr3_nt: TGCAGTGCCGCGGGGGGCACTGAAGCTTTCTTT; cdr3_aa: CSAAGGTEAFF
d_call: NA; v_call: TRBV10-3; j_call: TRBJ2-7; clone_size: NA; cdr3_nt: TGTGCCATCAGTGATGCCGGGACCCAGAGCTCCTACGAGCAGTACTTC; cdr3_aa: CAISDAGTQSSYEQYF
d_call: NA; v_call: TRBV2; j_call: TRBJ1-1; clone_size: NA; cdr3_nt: TGTGCCAGCAGTGATGGGCAGTCGAACACTGAAGCTTTCTTT; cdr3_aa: CASSDGQSNTEAFF
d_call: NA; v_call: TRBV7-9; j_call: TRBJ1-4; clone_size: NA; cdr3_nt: TGTGCCAGCAGCCAGGACGGTGCAGGGGTTGAAAAACTGTTTTTT; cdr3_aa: CASSQDGAGVEKLFF
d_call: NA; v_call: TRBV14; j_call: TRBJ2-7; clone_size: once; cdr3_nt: TGTGCCAGCAGCTCCGACTACCTCAAGCAGTACTTC; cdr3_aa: CASSSDYLKQYF
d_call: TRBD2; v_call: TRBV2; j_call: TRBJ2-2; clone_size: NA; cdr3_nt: TGTGCCAGTTCCACTAGCGGAACGAACACCGGGGAGCTGTTTTTT; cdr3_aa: CASSTSGTNTGELFF
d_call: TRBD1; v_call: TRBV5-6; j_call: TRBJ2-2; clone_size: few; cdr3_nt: TGTGCCAGCAGCCGACGGACAGGGGCGAACGGGGAGCTGTTTTTT; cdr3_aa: CASSRRTGANGELFF
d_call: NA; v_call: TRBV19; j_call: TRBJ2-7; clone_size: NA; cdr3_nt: TGTGCCAGTAGCCGACGTCCCTTGGGCGAGCAGTACTTC; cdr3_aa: CASSRRPLGEQYF
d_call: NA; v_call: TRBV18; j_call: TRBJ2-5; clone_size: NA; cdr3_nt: TGTGCCAGCTCCGTCGTCGCAGAAGAGACCCAGTACTTC; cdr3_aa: CASSVVAEETQYF
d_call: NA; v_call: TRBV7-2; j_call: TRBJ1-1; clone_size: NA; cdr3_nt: TGTGCCAGCAGCTTAGCGTCGGGGGGAACTGAAGCTTTCTTT; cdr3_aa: CASSLASGGTEAFF
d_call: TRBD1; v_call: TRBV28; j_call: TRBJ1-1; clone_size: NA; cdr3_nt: TGTGCCAGCAGTGCTAACAGGGGTTATGAAGCTTTCTTT; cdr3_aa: CASSANRGYEAFF
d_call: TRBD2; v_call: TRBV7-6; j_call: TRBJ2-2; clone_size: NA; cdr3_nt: TGTGCCAGCAGCTTCGGGACTACAGCGACCGGGGAGCTGTTTTTT; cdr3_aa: CASSFGTTATGELFF
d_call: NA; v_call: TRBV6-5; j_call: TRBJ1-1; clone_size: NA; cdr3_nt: TGTGCCAGCAGTTACTCGGAGAACACTGAAGCTTTCTTT; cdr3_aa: CASSYSENTEAFF
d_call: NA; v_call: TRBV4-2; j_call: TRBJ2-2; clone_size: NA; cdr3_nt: TGTGCCAGCAGCCAAGGTCAGAACACCGGGGAGCTGTTTTTT; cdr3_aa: CASSQGQNTGELFF
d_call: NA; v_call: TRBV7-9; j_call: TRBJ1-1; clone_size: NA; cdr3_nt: TGTGCCAGCAGCTTTAGGGAAATGAACACTGAAGCTTTCTTT; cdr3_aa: CASSFREMNTEAFF
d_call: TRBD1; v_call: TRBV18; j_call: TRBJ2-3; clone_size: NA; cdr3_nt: TGTGCCAGCTCACCACGGGACAGGGGCCCAGATACGCAGTATTTT; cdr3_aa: CASSPRDRGPDTQYF
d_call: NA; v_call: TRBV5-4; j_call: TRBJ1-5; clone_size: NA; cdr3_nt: TGTGCCAGCAGCTTGGGGGGGGCATTTCAGCCCCAGCATTTT; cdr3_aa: CASSLGGAFQPQHF
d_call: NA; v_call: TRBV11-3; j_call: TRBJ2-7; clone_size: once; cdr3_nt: TGTGCCAGCAGCTTAGTAGCGGTCTCCTACGAGCAGTACTTC; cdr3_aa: CASSLVAVSYEQYF
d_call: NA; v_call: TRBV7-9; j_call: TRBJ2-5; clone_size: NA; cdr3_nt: TGTGCCACCGACTCCAAGGGACCAGGGACCCAGTACTTC; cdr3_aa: CATDSKGPGTQYF
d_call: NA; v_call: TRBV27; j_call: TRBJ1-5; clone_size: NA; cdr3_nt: TGTGCCAGCAGCACAGGGTCCGTTCAGCCCCAGCATTTT; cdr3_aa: CASSTGSVQPQHF
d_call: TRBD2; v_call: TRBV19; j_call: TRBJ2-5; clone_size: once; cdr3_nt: TGTGCCAGTAGCGCGGGGGGTTACTACCAAGAGACCCAGTACTTC; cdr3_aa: CASSAGGYYQETQYF
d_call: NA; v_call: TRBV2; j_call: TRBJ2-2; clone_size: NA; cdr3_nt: TGTGCCAGCAGTGACAGACCTAACACCGGGGAGCTGTTTTTT; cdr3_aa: CASSDRPNTGELFF
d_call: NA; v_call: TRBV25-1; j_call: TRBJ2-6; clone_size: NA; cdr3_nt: TGTGCCAGCAGTTCCCCTGGGGCCAACGTCCTGACTTTC; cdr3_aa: CASSSPGANVLTF
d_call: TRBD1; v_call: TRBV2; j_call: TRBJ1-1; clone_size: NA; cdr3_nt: TGTGCTAGGGACAGGGGGGGGATGAACACTGAAGCTTTCTTT; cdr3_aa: CARDRGGMNTEAFF
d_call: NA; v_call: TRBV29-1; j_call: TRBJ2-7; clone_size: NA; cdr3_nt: TGCAGCGTTGATGGGCCCGCCTACGAGCAGTACTTC; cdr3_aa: CSVDGPAYEQYF
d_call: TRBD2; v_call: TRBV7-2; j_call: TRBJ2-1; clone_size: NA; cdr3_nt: TGTGCCAGCAGCTTTCTCCCTAGCGGGGGGGCCCATGAGCAGTTCTTC; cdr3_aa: CASSFLPSGGAHEQFF
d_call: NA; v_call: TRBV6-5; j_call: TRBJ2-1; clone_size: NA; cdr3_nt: TGTGCCAGCAGTTACGGGGGTTCCTACAATGAGCAGTTCTTC; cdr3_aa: CASSYGGSYNEQFF
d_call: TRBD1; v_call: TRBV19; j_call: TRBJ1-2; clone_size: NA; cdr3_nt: TGTGCCAGTAGCCACAGGGGTCCCAACTATGGCTACACCTTC; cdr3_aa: CASSHRGPNYGYTF
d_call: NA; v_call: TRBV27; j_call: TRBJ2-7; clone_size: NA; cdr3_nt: TGTGCCAGCAGTTTAGACCGCCTAGCCTACGAGCAGTACTTC; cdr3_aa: CASSLDRLAYEQYF
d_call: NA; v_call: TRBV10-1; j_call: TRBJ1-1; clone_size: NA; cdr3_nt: TGCGCCAGCAATAGATACTGGGGCACTGAAGCTTTCTTT; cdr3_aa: CASNRYWGTEAFF
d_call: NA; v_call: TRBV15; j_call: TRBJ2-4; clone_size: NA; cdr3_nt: TGTGCCACCAGCAGAGCCCGGGACCGCTATTACTTC; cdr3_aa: CATSRARDRYYF